This T cell receptor beta chain was obtained from a study of blood T cell repertoires in COVID-19. Background on the study: The origin of the acute and convalescent COVID-19 samples was the United States, Italy and Spain. The cDNA or gDNA used as material had been derived from T cells, B-cell-depleted T cells, or PBMCs.

Methods used by the authors: Reference gene primer amplification gave estimated nucleated cell counts. Using immunoSEQ multiplex PCR, the repertoire was profiled, and TCRdb retains in-frame clones only, with some absent. That table furnishes V, J and clone size, whereas the DNA furnished D and trimming. The repertoire has more than 300,000 clones, about 86% of them found once; the top ten carry about 1.2%. V was shortened by 5 bases and J by 7 bases, with 9 bases between the two germline ends. This CDR3 has 12 amino acids. Germline CDR1 reads SGHTS; CDR2 reads YDEGEE. Sequenced input: peripheral blood. The chain joins TRBV5-8 to TRBJ2-2, with D perhaps TRBD1 (6 bases). The source of this sequence is a woman in her forties or fifties with acute or convalescent COVID-19. This CDR3 reads CASSRGIGELFF. CDR3 sequence (DNA): TGTGCCAGCAGTAGGGGGATCGGGGAGCTGTTTTTT.